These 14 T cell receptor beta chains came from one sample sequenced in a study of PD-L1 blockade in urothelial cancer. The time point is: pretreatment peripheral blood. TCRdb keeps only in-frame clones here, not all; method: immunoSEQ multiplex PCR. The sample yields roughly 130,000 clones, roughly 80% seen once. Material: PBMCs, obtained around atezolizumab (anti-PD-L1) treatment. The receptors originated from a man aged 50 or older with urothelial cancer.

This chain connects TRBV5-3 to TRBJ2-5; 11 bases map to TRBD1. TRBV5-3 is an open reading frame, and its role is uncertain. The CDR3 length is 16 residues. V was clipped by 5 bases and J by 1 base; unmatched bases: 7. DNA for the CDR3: TGTGCCAGAAGGTTTCCGGGGACAGGGGGCCAAGAGACCCAGTACTTC. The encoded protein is CARRFPGTGGQETQYF.

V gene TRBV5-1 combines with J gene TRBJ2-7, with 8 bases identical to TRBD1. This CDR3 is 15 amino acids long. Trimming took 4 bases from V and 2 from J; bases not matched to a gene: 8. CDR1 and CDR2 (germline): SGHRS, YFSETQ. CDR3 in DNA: TGCGCCAGCAGCGACGACAGGGGTTTTACCTACGAGCAGTACTTC. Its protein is CASSDDRGFTYEQYF.

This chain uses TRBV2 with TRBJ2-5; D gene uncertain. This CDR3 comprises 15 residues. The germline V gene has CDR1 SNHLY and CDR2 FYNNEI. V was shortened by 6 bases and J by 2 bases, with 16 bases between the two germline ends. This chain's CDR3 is CASRHSPALQETQYF. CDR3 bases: TGTGCCAGCAGGCATAGCCCAGCCCTACAAGAGACCCAGTACTTC. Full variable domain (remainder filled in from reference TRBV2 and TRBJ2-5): EPEVTQTPSHQVTQMGQEVILRCVPISNHLYFYWYRQILGQKVEFLVSFYNNEISEKSEIFDDQFSVERPDGSNFTLKIRSTKLEDSAMYFCASRHSPALQETQYFGPGTRLLVL.

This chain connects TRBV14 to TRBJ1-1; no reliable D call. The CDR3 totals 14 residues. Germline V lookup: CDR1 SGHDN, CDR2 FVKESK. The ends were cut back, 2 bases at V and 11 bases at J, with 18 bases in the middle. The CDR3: CASSQPASGSLAFF. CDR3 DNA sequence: TGTGCCAGCAGCCAACCGGCTTCGGGAAGTTTGGCTTTCTTT.

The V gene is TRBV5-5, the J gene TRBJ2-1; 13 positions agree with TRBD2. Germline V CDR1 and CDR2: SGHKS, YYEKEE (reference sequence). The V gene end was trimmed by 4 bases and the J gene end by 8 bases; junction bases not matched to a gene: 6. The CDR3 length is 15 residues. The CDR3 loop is CASSKTSGRSHEQFF. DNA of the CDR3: TGTGCCAGCAGCAAGACTAGCGGGAGGAGCCATGAGCAGTTCTTC.

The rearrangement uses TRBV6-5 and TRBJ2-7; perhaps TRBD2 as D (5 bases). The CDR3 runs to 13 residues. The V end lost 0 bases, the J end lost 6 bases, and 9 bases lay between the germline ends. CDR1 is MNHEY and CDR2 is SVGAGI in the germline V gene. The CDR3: CASSYSFAGEQYF. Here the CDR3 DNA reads TGTGCCAGCAGTTACTCTTTCGCGGGCGAGCAGTACTTC.

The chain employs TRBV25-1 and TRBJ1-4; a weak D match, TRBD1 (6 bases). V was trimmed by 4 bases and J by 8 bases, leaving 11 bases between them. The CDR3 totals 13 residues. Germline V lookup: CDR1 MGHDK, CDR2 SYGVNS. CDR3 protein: CASSVGAGEKLFF. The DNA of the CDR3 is TGTGCCAGCAGTGTGGGGGCAGGAGAAAAACTGTTTTTT.

The CDR3 region is CASSLGPGQETQYF. CDR3 in DNA: TGCGCCAGCAGCTTGGGACCAGGTCAAGAGACCCAGTACTTC. The chain recombines TRBV5-1 with TRBJ2-5; no reliable D call. The germline CDR1 and CDR2 sequences are SGHRS and YFSETQ. CDR3 length equals 14 residues. Trimming left V 0 bases short and J 2 bases short, with 8 bases between.

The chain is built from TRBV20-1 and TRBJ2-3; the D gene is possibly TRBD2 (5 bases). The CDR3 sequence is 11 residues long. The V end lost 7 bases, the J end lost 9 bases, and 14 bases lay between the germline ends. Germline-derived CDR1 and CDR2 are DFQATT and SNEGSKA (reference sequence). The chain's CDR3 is CSVRDPGTQYF. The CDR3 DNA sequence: TGCAGTGTCCGGGATCCGGGGACGCAGTATTTT.

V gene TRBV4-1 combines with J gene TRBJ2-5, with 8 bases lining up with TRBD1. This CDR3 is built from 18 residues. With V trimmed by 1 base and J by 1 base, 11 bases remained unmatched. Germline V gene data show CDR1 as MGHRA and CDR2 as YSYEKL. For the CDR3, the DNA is TGCGCCAGCAGCCAAGCCACCGGGACAGGAACCCTCCAAGAGACCCAGTACTTC. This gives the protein CASSQATGTGTLQETQYF.

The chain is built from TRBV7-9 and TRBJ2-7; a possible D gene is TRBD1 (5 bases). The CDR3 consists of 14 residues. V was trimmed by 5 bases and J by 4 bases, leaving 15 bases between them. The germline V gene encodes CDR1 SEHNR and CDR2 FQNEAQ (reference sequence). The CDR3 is CASSPQGVSYEQYF. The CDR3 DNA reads TGTGCCAGCAGCCCCCAGGGCGTGAGTTACGAGCAGTACTTC.

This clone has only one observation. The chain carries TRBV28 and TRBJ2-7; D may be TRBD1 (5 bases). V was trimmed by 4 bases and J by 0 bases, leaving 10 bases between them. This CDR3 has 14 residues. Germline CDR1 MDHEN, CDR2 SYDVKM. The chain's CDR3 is CASSSNRISYEQYF. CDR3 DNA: TGTGCCAGCAGTTCGAACAGGATCTCCTACGAGCAGTACTTC.

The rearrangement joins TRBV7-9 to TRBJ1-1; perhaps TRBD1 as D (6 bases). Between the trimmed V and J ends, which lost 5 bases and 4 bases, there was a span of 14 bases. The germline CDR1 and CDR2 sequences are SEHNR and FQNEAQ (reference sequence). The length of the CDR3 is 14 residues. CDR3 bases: TGTGCCAGCAGCCTCGCAGGGGCTGCCACTGAAGCTTTCTTT. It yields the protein CASSLAGAATEAFF.

CDR3 residues: CASSQTGNTGELFF. The CDR3 bases are TGCGCCAGCAGTCAGACAGGGAACACCGGGGAGCTGTTTTTT. The gene calls are TRBV10-2 and TRBJ2-2; possible D gene TRBD1, 6 bases. This CDR3 has 14 residues. Trimming took off 5 bases at V and 1 base at J, with 8 bases between the two ends. Germline V gene sequence: CDR1 WSHSY, CDR2 SAAADI.